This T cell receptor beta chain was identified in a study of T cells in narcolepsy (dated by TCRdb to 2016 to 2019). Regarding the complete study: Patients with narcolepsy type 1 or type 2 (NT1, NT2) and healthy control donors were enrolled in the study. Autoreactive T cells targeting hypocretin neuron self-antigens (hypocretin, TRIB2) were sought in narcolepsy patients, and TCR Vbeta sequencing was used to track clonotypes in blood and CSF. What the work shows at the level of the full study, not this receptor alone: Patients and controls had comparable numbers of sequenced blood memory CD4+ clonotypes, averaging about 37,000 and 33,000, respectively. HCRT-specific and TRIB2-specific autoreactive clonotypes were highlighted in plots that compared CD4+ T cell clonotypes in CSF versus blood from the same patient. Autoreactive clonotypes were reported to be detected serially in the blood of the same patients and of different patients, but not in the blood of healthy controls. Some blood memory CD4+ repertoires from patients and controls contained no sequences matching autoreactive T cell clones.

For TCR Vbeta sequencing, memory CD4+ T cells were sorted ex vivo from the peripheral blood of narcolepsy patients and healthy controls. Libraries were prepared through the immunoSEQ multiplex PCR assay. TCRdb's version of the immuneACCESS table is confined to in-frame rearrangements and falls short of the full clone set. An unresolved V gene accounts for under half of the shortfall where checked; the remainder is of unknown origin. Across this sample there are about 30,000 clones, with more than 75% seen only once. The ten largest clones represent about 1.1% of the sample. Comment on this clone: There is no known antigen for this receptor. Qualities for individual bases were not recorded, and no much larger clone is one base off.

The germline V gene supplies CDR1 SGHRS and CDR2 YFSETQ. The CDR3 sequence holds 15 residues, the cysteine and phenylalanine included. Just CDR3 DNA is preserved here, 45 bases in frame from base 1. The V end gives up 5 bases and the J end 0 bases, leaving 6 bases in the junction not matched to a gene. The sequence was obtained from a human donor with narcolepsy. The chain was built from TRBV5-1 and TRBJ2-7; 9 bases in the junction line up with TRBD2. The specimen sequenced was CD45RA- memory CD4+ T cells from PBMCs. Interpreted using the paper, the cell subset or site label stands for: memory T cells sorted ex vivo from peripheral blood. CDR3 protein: CASRPLAGSSYEQYF. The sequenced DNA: TGCGCCAGCAGACCTCTAGCGGGGAGCTCCTACGAGCAGTACTTC.